The 21 T cell receptor beta chains in this list originate from one sample, sequenced in a study of blood T cells in healthy people across ages. Primers used in a second PCR of about 6 to 11 cycles were a sample-barcoded 5' primer and a J-beta primer mix. Using its own MiXCR run on the 5' RACE reads, TCRdb lists one record per CDR3 protein. The sample records 650,000 to 1,000,000 distinct CDR3 sequences, 35% to 40% being singletons. Sequenced sample: blood. The receptors come from a man between 18 and 35 years old in good health.

The chain has TRBV6-2 or TRBV6-3 and TRBJ1-1; no firm D call. Per germline, CDR1 MNHEY and CDR2 SVGEGT. V was cut by 0 bases and J by 0 bases, with 11 bases left in between. The CDR3 runs 16 residues. The DNA for the CDR3 is TGTGCCAGCAGTTACTCGAATTTTGTTATGAACACTGAAGCTTTCTTT. Protein product: CASSYSNFVMNTEAFF.

The chain couples TRBV6-5 to TRBJ2-1, with 10 nucleotides matching TRBD1. The V segment lost 5 bases and the J segment 5 bases; nucleotides outside the gene matches: 9. The length of the CDR3 is 16 residues. Germline loops: CDR1 MNHEY, CDR2 SVGAGI. DNA for the CDR3: TGTGCCAGCAGTCATCGACAGGGGGCGGGTGACAATGAGCAGTTCTTC. This translates into CASSHRQGAGDNEQFF.

Only a few counts were recorded for this clonotype. The rearrangement uses TRBV20-1 and TRBJ1-2; 9 bases match TRBD1. From germline, CDR1 is DFQATT and CDR2 SNEGSKA (reference sequence). V shed 5 bases and J 4 bases; nucleotides not matched to a gene: 17. The CDR3 covers 17 residues. The CDR3 DNA reads TGCAGTGCTCTTACTTCTACAGGGGGCAACCCGGGCTATGGCTACACCTTC. As protein: CSALTSTGGNPGYGYTF.

This clonotype turned up a few times. The chain uses TRBV7-9 and TRBJ2-5; maybe TRBD2 (7 bases). This CDR3 region has 16 residues. V was trimmed by 5 bases and J by 4 bases, leaving 20 bases between them. CDR1 and CDR2 from the germline V gene are SEHNR and FQNEAQ (reference sequence). The DNA of the CDR3 is TGTGCCAGCAGCCAGCGGGACGGGAAAGGGGGAGAGACCCAGTACTTC. This gives the protein CASSQRDGKGGETQYF.

This clonotype was detected only a few times. This chain links TRBV13 with TRBJ1-1; tentative D call: TRBD1 (5 bases). The CDR3 contains 15 residues. V was trimmed by 0 bases and J by 1 base, leaving 9 bases between them. Looked up from germline, CDR1 is PRHDT and CDR2 is FYEKMQ (reference sequence). In DNA form, the CDR3 reads TGTGCCAGCAGCTTAGGAATAGGGGAGAACACTGAAGCTTTCTTT. Protein product: CASSLGIGENTEAFF.

V and J are TRBV6-6 and TRBJ2-3; 7 nucleotides match TRBD2. This CDR3 is built from 17 residues. V was clipped by 2 bases and J by 3 bases; unmatched bases: 11. Germline V gene sequence: CDR1 MNHNY, CDR2 SVGAGI (reference sequence). CDR3 coding DNA: TGTGCCAGCAGTTACCCAGCGGGGATACCTATAACAGATACGCAGTATTTT. Its protein product is CASSYPAGIPITDTQYF.

This clonotype was seen a few times. This rearrangement joins TRBV10-3 to TRBJ1-1; D uncertain. V gave up 0 bases and J gave up 7 bases, with 9 bases separating them. CDR1 is ENHRY, CDR2 SYGVKD, per germline. The CDR3 loop spans 13 amino acids. CDR3 nucleotide sequence: TGTGCCATCAGTGAGTCGACGGCGGATGAAGCTTTCTTT. Translating gives CAISESTADEAFF.

This clonotype was seen more than once but under ten times. J is TRBJ1-1 and V is TRBV6-5; maybe TRBD1 (6 bases). Germline V gene lookup returns CDR1 MNHEY and CDR2 SVGAGI. CDR3 length: 15 amino acids. V lost 0 bases and J 4 bases, leaving 12 bases between the germline ends. The CDR3 loop is CASSYSQGGGTEAFF. The CDR3 DNA reads as TGTGCCAGCAGTTACTCACAGGGTGGCGGCACTGAAGCTTTCTTT.

This clonotype was seen more than once but under ten times. V is TRBV7-9 and J is TRBJ1-2, with D possibly matching TRBD1 (5 bases). Trimming shortened V by 5 bases and J by 4 bases, and 11 bases separated the two germline ends. The CDR3 extends over 13 amino acids. Germline V gives CDR1 SEHNR, CDR2 FQNEAQ (reference sequence). As DNA, the CDR3 is TGTGCCAGCAGCACTAGCGGGGGCTATGGCTACACCTTC. Translated: CASSTSGGYGYTF.

As to this clonotype: This sequence may be a read error, since a much larger clone differs from it by one base. The chain combines TRBV6-5 with TRBJ2-1; D gene unclear. From germline, CDR1 is MNHEY and CDR2 SVGAGI. The CDR3 has 20 residues. The V end was cut by 1 base, the J end by 5 bases, with 27 bases between. The CDR3 region has the DNA TGTGCCAGCAGTTACTTTCAGCCTCAAAAGACCATACGTAGCCACAATGAGCAGTTCTTC. Protein: CASSYFQPQKTIRSHNEQFF.

This clonotype was observed a handful of times. The V gene is TRBV7-2, the J gene TRBJ1-4; D gene uncertain. The V and J ends lost 3 bases and 8 bases respectively, with 13 bases between them. Germline V gives CDR1 SGHTA, CDR2 FQGNSA. The CDR3 sequence is 14 residues long. The CDR3 nucleotides are TGTGCCAGCAGCTTCGGACCAGGTGGAGAAAAACTGTTTTTT. Translation gives CASSFGPGGEKLFF.

The chain uses TRBV27 and TRBJ2-5; unclear D gene. Trimming cost V 2 bases and J 5 bases, with 12 bases left between them. The germline gives CDR1 MNHEY, CDR2 SMNVEV (reference sequence). This CDR3 spans 14 amino acids. CDR3 in DNA: TGTGCCAGCAGTTTACGCCCCATCGCTGAGACCCAGTACTTC. The encoded protein is CASSLRPIAETQYF.

This clonotype was detected ten times or more. The chain links TRBV7-3 to TRBJ1-1, with TRBD1 matching 9 bases. The V gene end was trimmed by 5 bases and the J gene end by 4 bases; junction bases not matched to a gene: 14. Per the germline V gene, CDR1 is SGHTA and CDR2 is FQGTGA. This CDR3 spans 17 amino acids. CDR3 loop: CASSPSRDRVSGTEAFF. CDR3 bases: TGTGCCAGCAGCCCGTCCCGGGACAGGGTCAGTGGCACTGAAGCTTTCTTT. Filled out from reference TRBV7-3 and TRBJ1-1, the complete variable domain reads GAGVSQTPSNKVTEKGKYVELRCDPISGHTALYWYRQSLGQGPEFLIYFQGTGAADDSGLPNDRFFAVRPEGSVSTLKIQRTERGDSAVYLCASSPSRDRVSGTEAFFGQGTRLTVV.

The sample holds a few counts of this clonotype. The chain recombines TRBV12-3 or TRBV12-4 with TRBJ2-3, with 14 bases fitting TRBD2. This CDR3 is built from 18 residues. V was clipped by 6 bases and J by 4 bases; unmatched bases: 12. CDR3 loop: CASRNRLAGGVRADTQYF. CDR3 sequence (DNA): TGTGCCAGCAGAAACAGACTAGCGGGGGGGGTACGGGCAGATACGCAGTATTTT.

To note about this clonotype: A much bigger clone sits one base away, suggesting this may be a read error. This chain links TRBV5-1 with TRBJ2-3, with TRBD2 identical over 7 bases. The CDR3 is 16 amino acids. The trim removed 4 bases at V and 6 bases at J, leaving 14 bases unmatched. The V gene's germline CDR1 is SGHRS and CDR2 YFSETQ. In DNA form, the CDR3 reads TGCGCCAGCAGCCTCGGACCAGCGGGGATAGGGGATACGCAGTATTTT. The encoded protein is CASSLGPAGIGDTQYF.

This clonotype was seen at least ten times. As DNA, the CDR3 is TGTGCCAGCAGCGACGGATCTGAATACAATGAGCAGTTCTTC. Translating gives CASSDGSEYNEQFF. The chain couples TRBV11-1 to TRBJ2-1; D gene ambiguous. V dropped 5 bases and J dropped 4 bases, with 12 bases sitting between them. CDR1 SGHAT and CDR2 FQDESV come from the germline V gene (reference sequence). CDR3 size: 14 residues.

The chain carries TRBV30 and TRBJ2-5, with D possibly being TRBD1 or TRBD2 (5 bases each). The J call may be wrong; the DNA end is better matched by TRBJ2-7. Germline-derived CDR1 and CDR2 are GTSNPN and SVGIG (reference sequence). This CDR3 is 16 amino acids long. This CDR3 reads CAWSVGSGTATYEQYF. The DNA for the CDR3 is TGTGCCTGGAGTGTTGGGTCCGGGACGGCCACCTACGAGCAGTACTTC.

For the CDR3, the DNA is TGCGCCAGCAACCCAGAGACGGGGGGCCCTGACAATGAGCAGTTCTTC. Translating it yields CASNPETGGPDNEQFF. The chain is built from TRBV4-3 and TRBJ2-1; D perhaps matches TRBD2 (7 bases). V lost 7 bases and J lost 5, with 21 bases in between. This CDR3 has 16 amino acids. Per germline, CDR1 LGHNA and CDR2 YSLEER.

The chain joins TRBV4-2 to TRBJ2-7, with D possibly TRBD1 on 6 matching bases. The V gene's germline CDR1 is LGHNA and CDR2 YNFKEQ. This CDR3 region has 16 residues. V was shortened by 0 bases and J by 2 bases, with 14 bases between the two germline ends. For the CDR3, the DNA is TGTGCCAGCAGCCAAGATCTGGGGGCGTCCACCTACGAGCAGTACTTC. It specifies CASSQDLGASTYEQYF.

This clonotype was seen repeatedly, ten times or more. The genes are TRBV11-2 and TRBJ1-2; weak D call: TRBD1 (5 bases). CDR1 SGHAT and CDR2 FQNNGV come from the germline V gene. The CDR3 runs to 13 residues. Trimming pared 5 bases from V and 2 bases from J, leaving 9 bases between. CDR3 residues: CASSAGLNYGYTF. The DNA of the CDR3 is TGTGCCAGCAGCGCGGGACTGAACTATGGCTACACCTTC.

This clonotype was counted many times. The chain links TRBV20-1 to TRBJ1-1; D call uncertain. Trimming removed 6 bases at V and 12 bases at J, with 17 bases between. The length of the CDR3 is 11 residues. Germline V lookup: CDR1 DFQATT, CDR2 SNEGSKA (reference sequence). The CDR3 region is CSASGSSITFF. The CDR3 DNA sequence: TGCAGTGCGAGTGGCTCATCTATAACTTTCTTT.